Sequencing of this TCR beta chain was carried out in a study of shared clonotypes between healthy human individuals. Per the germline V gene, CDR1 is SGHVS and CDR2 is FQNEAQ. Between the trimmed V and J ends, which lost 0 bases and 0 bases, there was a span of 15 bases. The CDR3 runs 18 residues. Genomic DNA of each subset was evenly split across several immunoSEQ plates. Sequencing was performed with immunoSEQ multiplex PCR; in TCRdb, only in-frame clones are kept and a portion is missing. The sample includes some 240,000 clones, approximately 70% of them seen just once. This TCR derives from a man aged 25 to 40 in good health. The sample consisted of memory CD4+ T cells sorted from blood. Subset: CD45RA-negative fraction. This chain connects TRBV7-8 to TRBJ2-1; D gene unclear. CDR3 coding DNA: TGTGCCAGCAGCTTAGCGCAACGGGCTTGGAGCTCCTACAATGAGCAGTTCTTC. Amino acid sequence: CASSLAQRAWSSYNEQFF.